This record looks at one T cell receptor (beta chain) sequence and its context. Antigen: not known. Only in-frame clones appear in the TCRdb table, and some are missing; sequencing was by immunoSEQ multiplex PCR. In the table there are about 120,000 clones, 80% to 90% of which are singletons. This specimen comes from a study of T cell responses to AZD1222 COVID-19 vaccine. The CDR3 loop spans 15 amino acids. V shed 7 bases, J shed 1 base, and the junction held 7 bases outside the gene matches. Germline loops: CDR1 MNHEY, CDR2 SVGAGI. Study-level points and caveats: The donor group comprised mostly white British people and more females; the analysis possibly underestimated clonal diversity. Seropositive at baseline were only a handful of AZD1222 recipients.

This receptor was taken from an adult in good health. The chain uses TRBV6-5 and TRBJ2-3; TRBD2 matches at 8 bases. This material consisted of peripheral blood, taken on day 0 of AZD1222 vaccination. CDR3 coding DNA: TGTGCCAGCAACACCGGGAGGGCCGGCACAGATACGCAGTATTTT. Protein: CASNTGRAGTDTQYF.